Each of the 21 T cell receptor beta chains below was sequenced from the same sample in a study of metastatic and nonmetastatic thyroid tumors. With MiXCR, TCRdb called clones anew from the PCR reads. The sample consists of some 28,000 clones, about 3.9% of them appearing once. The entire patient cohort was treatment-naive prior to thyroid surgery. The sample was blood. The origin of the receptors is a male donor with papillary thyroid cancer or a benign thyroid nodule (not recorded which). Some clones in this sample may be carry-over from other donors' samples.

This clone was observed at least ten times. The chain carries TRBV5-6 and TRBJ2-1; D not certain. Trimming removed 4 bases at V and 0 bases at J, with 14 bases between. The CDR3 is 16 amino acids. Germline V lookup: CDR1 SGHDT, CDR2 YYEEEE. The CDR3 spells CASSKTRESSYNEQFF. CDR3 in DNA: TGTGCCAGCAGCAAAACCAGAGAAAGCTCCTACAATGAGCAGTTCTTC.

This clone is medium-sized by share. The chain employs TRBV20-1 and TRBJ2-7, with D unresolved. The germline gives CDR1 DFQATT, CDR2 SNEGSKA (reference sequence). The CDR3 is 12 residues long. V dropped 4 bases and J dropped 0 bases, with 7 bases sitting between them. In DNA, the CDR3 is TGCAGTGCTACCCCAGGCTCCTACGAGCAGTACTTC. It encodes CSATPGSYEQYF.

The chain couples TRBV28 to TRBJ2-1; 10 nucleotides match TRBD2. Trimming removed 3 bases from V and 2 bases from J; junction bases left unmatched: 10. Germline values: CDR1 MDHEN, CDR2 SYDVKM. There are 18 residues in the CDR3. The chain's CDR3 is CASSFGASGGATYNEQFF. The DNA of the CDR3 is TGTGCCAGCAGTTTCGGAGCTAGCGGGGGAGCAACCTACAATGAGCAGTTCTTC.

The table lists this clone with many counts. This specimen includes other DNA sequences encoding the same CDR3. This chain links TRBV28 with TRBJ1-2; 9 nucleotides line up with TRBD1. CDR3 length: 13 amino acids. The germline V gene encodes CDR1 MDHEN and CDR2 SYDVKM. Trimming took 10 bases from V and 7 from J; bases not matched to a gene: 10. The CDR3 is CATKQGADAGYTF. In DNA, the CDR3 is TGTGCCACCAAACAGGGGGCGGACGCTGGCTACACCTTC.

By proportion, this clone is medium-sized. The rearrangement uses TRBV9 and TRBJ2-2; 7 bases agree with TRBD1. The CDR3 consists of 16 residues. J was trimmed by 1 base and V by 3 bases; bases with no gene match: 6. Germline CDR1 reads SGDLS; CDR2 reads YYNGEE. The CDR3 loop is CASSDRQGGNTGELFF. The CDR3 DNA follows: TGTGCCAGCAGCGACCGACAGGGTGGGAACACCGGGGAGCTGTTTTTT.

This clone was counted only a few times. A junction end diverges from the germline sequence, so it may reflect a read error. The V call is TRBV15, the J call TRBJ2-6; D is unresolved. The CDR3 totals 17 residues. Germline V CDR1 and CDR2: LNHNV, YYDKDF (reference sequence). As DNA, the CDR3 is TGTGCCTCCAGCAGAGAAGGACCCAGCTGTGGGGCCAACGTCCTGACTTTC. Protein product: CASSREGPSCGANVLTF.

This clone has at least ten counts. V and J are TRBV7-3 and TRBJ2-3; 14 nucleotides agree with TRBD2. There are 21 residues in the CDR3. The J segment lost 0 bases and the V segment lost 4 bases, leaving 15 bases of the junction unmatched. The germline V gene has CDR1 SGHTA and CDR2 FQGTGA. The CDR3 sequence: CASSSSPGLAGEAGSTDTQYF. CDR3 DNA: TGTGCCAGCAGCTCATCCCCGGGACTAGCGGGAGAAGCGGGTAGCACAGATACGCAGTATTTT.

This clone was picked up many times. The chain couples TRBV5-1 to TRBJ2-3; the match to TRBD2 covers 7 bases. The CDR3 totals 16 residues. In germline, CDR1 is SGHRS, CDR2 YFSETQ. Unmatched junction bases numbered 4, after V lost 0 bases and J lost 0 bases. The CDR3 loop reads CASSLGASGSTDTQYF. The CDR3 DNA reads TGCGCCAGCAGCTTGGGGGCTAGCGGTAGCACAGATACGCAGTATTTT.

This clone showed up many times. The identical CDR3 is also encoded by other nucleotide sequences in the sample. The J gene is TRBJ2-1, the V gene TRBV6-1; D possibly corresponds to TRBD2 (5 bases). The CDR3 runs 15 residues. Germline V gene lookup returns CDR1 MNHNS and CDR2 SASEGT. Trimming left V 1 base short and J 8 bases short, with 15 bases between. The CDR3 is CASSEGTGSSDEQFF. Written as DNA, the CDR3 is TGTGCCAGCAGTGAAGGCACGGGGTCCTCCGATGAGCAGTTCTTC.

Regarding this clone: Its ends do not fully match the called genes, so a read error is possible. The V gene is TRBV20-1, the J gene TRBJ2-3; D might be TRBD1 or TRBD2, each matching 6 bases. The CDR3 contains 15 residues. Per germline, CDR1 DFQATT and CDR2 SNEGSKA (reference sequence). The CDR3 protein is CSARDSTGITDTQYF. The CDR3, as DNA: TGCAGCGCTAGGGACTCGACAGGCATCACAGATACGCAGTATTTT.

This clone appeared many times. The chain couples TRBV30 to TRBJ2-1; 12 bases agree with TRBD2. From germline, CDR1 is GTSNPN and CDR2 SVGIG (reference sequence). There are 16 residues in the CDR3. Unmatched junction bases numbered 4, after V lost 0 bases and J lost 4 bases. CDR3 sequence reads: CAWSVLTSGRYNEQFF. The CDR3 bases are TGTGCCTGGAGTGTGCTAACTAGCGGGAGGTACAATGAGCAGTTCTTC.

The chain combines TRBV6-5 with TRBJ2-7; TRBD2 might be the D (5 bases). The CDR3 length is 15 residues. The ends were cut back, 2 bases at V and 0 bases at J, with 11 bases in the middle. Germline V gene data show CDR1 as MNHEY and CDR2 as SVGAGI. The CDR3 nucleotides are TGTGCCAGCAGTTACGGGCGGAGGATCTCCTACGAGCAGTACTTC. Protein: CASSYGRRISYEQYF.

V is TRBV12-3 or TRBV12-4 and J is TRBJ2-7; D perhaps matches TRBD2 (6 bases). This CDR3 contains 14 residues. V lost 5 bases to trimming and J lost 0 bases, with 11 bases between them. CDR3 sequence reads: CASSGDGSSYEQYF. The CDR3 DNA reads as TGTGCCAGCAGTGGGGACGGGAGCTCCTACGAGCAGTACTTC.

Many counts were recorded for this clone. V usage is TRBV20-1 and J usage is TRBJ1-2, with 10 bases aligning to TRBD1. CDR3 length equals 13 residues. Trimming removed 6 bases from V and 4 bases from J; junction bases left unmatched: 5. The germline gives CDR1 DFQATT, CDR2 SNEGSKA (reference sequence). The CDR3 is CSALRDRGYGYTF. CDR3 DNA sequence: TGCAGTGCCCTCCGGGACAGGGGCTATGGCTACACCTTC.

This clone turned up a few times. V usage is TRBV28 and J usage is TRBJ1-2; the D gene is possibly TRBD1 (5 bases). The CDR3 is 14 residues long. Looked up from germline, CDR1 is MDHEN and CDR2 is SYDVKM. The V gene lost 5 bases and the J gene lost 4 bases, with 14 bases spanning the gap. The CDR3 protein is CASSPPSGAYGYTF. DNA for the CDR3: TGTGCCAGCAGTCCCCCCTCCGGGGCCTATGGCTACACCTTC.

The gene calls are TRBV2 and TRBJ2-7; 10 bases line up with TRBD1. The CDR3 extends over 14 amino acids. The trim removed 6 bases at V and 5 bases at J, leaving 7 bases unmatched. Germline V gives CDR1 SNHLY, CDR2 FYNNEI. The CDR3 sequence is CASRPGTGANEQYF. CDR3 nucleotide sequence: TGTGCCAGCAGACCCGGGACAGGGGCCAACGAGCAGTACTTC.

This clone was counted between two and nine times. This chain connects TRBV10-2 to TRBJ1-2; no definite D call. Trimming left V 4 bases short and J 0 bases short, with 12 bases between. Per germline, CDR1 WSHSY and CDR2 SAAADI. This CDR3 spans 15 amino acids. The CDR3 sequence is CASSGRTQANYGYTF. As DNA, the CDR3 is TGCGCCAGCAGTGGGCGGACCCAAGCTAACTATGGCTACACCTTC.

The rearrangement links TRBV9 to TRBJ2-5; D may be TRBD1 (5 bases). Trimming cost V 2 bases and J 4 bases, with 12 bases left between them. CDR3 length equals 14 residues. CDR1 and CDR2 from the germline V gene are SGDLS and YYNGEE. The CDR3 nucleotides read TGTGCCAGCAGCGTCGACAGTTTAGTAGAGACCCAGTACTTC. Its protein product is CASSVDSLVETQYF.

The chain combines TRBV4-1 with TRBJ1-2, with a possible D match to TRBD1 (5 bases). Germline lookup yields CDR1 MGHRA and CDR2 YSYEKL. The CDR3 is 15 residues long. Trimming cost V 4 bases and J 1 base, with 13 bases left between them. The CDR3: CASSPSGRINYGYTF. CDR3 nucleotide sequence: TGCGCCAGCAGCCCGTCGGGACGGATTAACTATGGCTACACCTTC.

This clone qualifies as medium-sized. This chain connects TRBV12-5 to TRBJ2-3; D is unclear. This CDR3 is 12 amino acids long. With 7 bases removed from V and 4 bases from J, the gap between germline ends came to 9 bases. From germline, CDR1 is LGHNT and CDR2 FRNRAP. CDR3 sequence reads: CASARRADTQYF. CDR3 nucleotide sequence: TGTGCTAGTGCTCGACGGGCAGATACGCAGTATTTT.

In this sample, this clone turned up many times. The chain combines TRBV4-3 with TRBJ2-7, with 10 bases fitting TRBD2. The germline V gene has CDR1 LGHNA and CDR2 YSLEER. Germline trimming cut 0 bases from V and 4 bases from J; bases unmatched to any gene: 6. There are 16 residues in the CDR3. CDR3 in amino acids: CASSQDWSSGRYEQYF. CDR3 in DNA: TGCGCCAGCAGCCAAGATTGGTCTAGCGGGAGATACGAGCAGTACTTC.